Listed below are T cell receptor beta chains from one sample, sequenced in a study of T cell repertoires in cytomegalovirus infection. TCRdb itself ran the reads through MiXCR, one entry per CDR3 protein. The sample contains hundreds of thousands of distinct CDR3 sequences, around a sixth of which appear only once. The sequencing input was PBMCs. These receptors originate from a human donor in good health (CMV status not recorded). Some clones in this sample may be carry-over from other donors' samples. CDR3s include the opening cysteine and the closing phenylalanine or tryptophan. The D gene is left open where the match is weak. The listing skips clone size in some rows; elsewhere it reads once, few, many or a size class.

j_call v_call d_call cdr3_length clone_size cdr3_nt cdr3_aa
TRBJ2-3 TRBV4-1 . 16 . TGCGCCAGCAGCCAAGATGGGACGGGGCTTGGAGATACGCAGTATTTT CASSQDGTGLGDTQYF
TRBJ1-3 TRBV27 . 14 . TGTGCCAGCACTGGGACGGGAGTCGGAAACACCATATATTTT CASTGTGVGNTIYF
TRBJ2-5 TRBV27 . 14 . . CASSSSTGGETQYF
TRBJ2-7 TRBV18 TRBD1 15 . TGTGCCAGCAGCCCGGGGACAGGGATATCCTACGAGCAGTACTTC CASSPGTGISYEQYF
TRBJ1-3 TRBV7-9 . 17 many TGTGCCAGCAGCGCGGTCGGGGGGCATCTCTCTGGAAACACCATATATTTT CASSAVGGHLSGNTIYF
TRBJ1-2 TRBV20-1 . 11 . TGCAGTGCCCCAGGGTCTGGCGGCTACACCTTC CSAPGSGGYTF
TRBJ1-1 TRBV7-2 . 12 . TGTGCCAGCACAAAACAGGGCACTGAAGCTTTCTTT CASTKQGTEAFF
TRBJ1-1 TRBV2 . 14 . TGTGCCAGCAGCAACCGGGACGGGGGAATCATAGCTTTCTTT CASSNRDGGIIAFF
TRBJ2-3 TRBV27 TRBD1 15 . TGTGCCAGCAGTTCAACAGGGGGCGCAACAGATACGCAGTATTTT CASSSTGGATDTQYF
TRBJ2-5 TRBV2 TRBD1 15 . TGTGCCAGCAGCGTAGCCCTGGGACAGAGGGAGACCCAGTACTTC CASSVALGQRETQYF
TRBJ1-2 TRBV3-1 TRBD1 13 few TGTGCCAGCAGCCTACGACAGGGGGCCCCGCAGACCTTC CASSLRQGAPQTF
TRBJ1-2 TRBV20-1 . 12 once TGCAGTGCCACGGGAGGTTCCTATGGCTACACCTTC CSATGGSYGYTF
TRBJ2-1 TRBV28 TRBD2 15 . TGTGCCAGCAGCTCTAGACTAGCATACCAATCTGAGCAGTTCTTC CASSSRLAYQSEQFF
TRBJ2-5 TRBV6-2/TRBV6-3 . 13 few TGTGCCAGCAGCCTCTACCTTCAAGAGACCCAGTACTTC CASSLYLQETQYF
TRBJ2-3 TRBV5-1 TRBD1 16 . TGCGCCAGCAGCTTGGGTCAGGGGGCGCGGACAGATACGCAGTATTTT CASSLGQGARTDTQYF
TRBJ2-3 TRBV7-2 TRBD2 14 many TGTGCCAGCGGGACTAGCGGAAGCACAGATACGCAGTATTTT CASGTSGSTDTQYF
TRBJ2-4 TRBV4-2 . 15 many TGTGCCAGCAGCCAAGGCCGGGGAGCCAAAAACATTCAGTACTTC CASSQGRGAKNIQYF